The 23 T cell receptor beta chains below all came from one sample that was sequenced in a study of PD-1 blockade in classical Hodgkin lymphoma. The time point denotes: newly diagnosed, previously untreated cHL patient sample. Thawed PBMCs were the source of CD4+ T cells, purified by magnetic negative selection. The table came from immunoSEQ multiplex PCR; TCRdb's copy has only in-frame clones and leaves some out. The sample has around 30,000 clones, around 90% seen once. Sequencing was carried out using CD4+ T cells from blood. The receptors shown here come from a human donor with classical Hodgkin lymphoma.

This chain joins TRBV6-5 and TRBJ2-7; D possibly corresponds to TRBD1 (6 bases). The CDR3 is 16 residues long. The germline V gene encodes CDR1 MNHEY and CDR2 SVGAGI. Trimming took 1 base from V and 0 from J, leaving 13 bases between them. In DNA, the CDR3 is TGTGCCAGCAGTTACTACTCGGGACAAATCTCCTACGAGCAGTACTTC. Its protein product is CASSYYSGQISYEQYF.

The chain couples TRBV10-1 to TRBJ2-2, with D possibly being TRBD2 (6 bases). This CDR3 has 14 amino acids. V lost 5 bases and J 2 bases, leaving 9 bases between the germline ends. The germline V gene encodes CDR1 WNHNN and CDR2 SYGVQD (reference sequence). CDR3 amino acids: CASSPGVNTGELFF. CDR3 nucleotide sequence: TGCGCCAGCAGTCCGGGGGTTAACACCGGGGAGCTGTTTTTT.

This clone was detected only once. The rearrangement links TRBV6-5 to TRBJ2-3, with TRBD2 matching 7 bases. Germline V gives CDR1 MNHEY, CDR2 SVGAGI. CDR3 length: 15 amino acids. With V trimmed by 2 bases and J by 0 bases, 2 bases remained unmatched. This CDR3 reads CASSYGSGSTDTQYF. CDR3 DNA sequence: TGTGCCAGCAGTTACGGTAGCGGGAGCACAGATACGCAGTATTTT.

J is TRBJ2-4 and V is TRBV28; D assignment may be TRBD1 or TRBD2 (5 bases each). This CDR3 has 16 residues. The V end lost 4 bases, the J end lost 6 bases, and 19 bases lay between the germline ends. Looked up from germline, CDR1 is MDHEN and CDR2 is SYDVKM. The CDR3 nucleotides read TGTGCCAGCAGTTCTACGGGCCTCCGAGGGGTAAACATTCAGTACTTC. Protein: CASSSTGLRGVNIQYF.

The genes are TRBV10-3 and TRBJ2-7; D remains ambiguous. The germline CDR1 and CDR2 sequences are ENHRY and SYGVKD. V shed 0 bases and J shed 2 bases, with 11 bases lying between them. The CDR3 extends over 15 amino acids. The CDR3 region is CAISESSRRTYEQYF. CDR3 DNA: TGTGCCATCAGTGAGTCGAGTCGCAGAACCTACGAGCAGTACTTC.

The chain employs TRBV9 and TRBJ1-2, with D possibly TRBD1 on 6 matching bases. The germline V and J ends were trimmed by 6 bases and 4 bases, with 16 bases remaining between them. Germline V gene lookup returns CDR1 SGDLS and CDR2 YYNGEE. The CDR3 is 14 residues long. This CDR3 is CASNQGGGGYGYTF. The CDR3 coding sequence is TGTGCCAGCAACCAGGGAGGGGGGGGCTATGGCTACACCTTC.

The V and J genes are TRBV28 and TRBJ2-5; D is undetermined. The germline V and J ends were trimmed by 5 bases and 5 bases, with 12 bases remaining between them. The CDR3 spans 13 residues. CDR1 and CDR2 from the germline V gene are MDHEN and SYDVKM. The CDR3 region has the DNA TGTGCCAGCAGTCCTCGGCCATGGGAGACCCAGTACTTC. Residues: CASSPRPWETQYF.

V is TRBV7-2 and J is TRBJ2-1, with 14 bases identical to TRBD2. This CDR3 is 16 amino acids long. V was clipped by 4 bases and J by 9 bases; unmatched bases: 8. The germline CDR1 and CDR2 sequences are SGHTA and FQGNSA. This CDR3 is CASSSRTSGRFGEQFF. The CDR3 DNA reads as TGTGCCAGCAGCTCAAGGACTAGCGGGAGGTTTGGTGAGCAGTTCTTC.

The rearrangement joins TRBV5-1 to TRBJ2-4; 8 bases line up with TRBD1. V shed 4 bases, J shed 7 bases, and the junction held 4 bases outside the gene matches. Germline CDR1 and CDR2: SGHRS and YFSETQ. CDR3 length: 13 amino acids. CDR3 in DNA: TGCGCCAGCAGCCCAGGGGGCGTCAACATTCAGTACTTC. This codes for CASSPGGVNIQYF.

The CDR3 DNA sequence: TGCAGCGTTGTATCTAGCGGATTCACAGATACGCAGTATTTT. Protein sequence: CSVVSSGFTDTQYF. This chain connects TRBV29-1 to TRBJ2-3; 7 bases agree with TRBD2. After removal of 4 bases from V and 2 bases from J, the junction contained 6 bases not matched to a gene. The CDR3 runs 14 residues. In germline, CDR1 is SQVTM, CDR2 ANQGSEA.

This clone was counted between two and nine times. This chain links TRBV19 with TRBJ2-2; tentative D call: TRBD1 (6 bases). From germline, CDR1 is LNHDA and CDR2 SQIVND (reference sequence). The CDR3 length is 15 residues. Trimming took off 8 bases at V and 2 bases at J, with 15 bases between the two ends. CDR3: CASGGDRLNTGELFF. DNA of the CDR3: TGTGCCAGTGGGGGTGACAGGCTAAACACCGGGGAGCTGTTTTTT.

J is TRBJ2-1 and V is TRBV28; D possibly matches TRBD1 or TRBD2 (5 bases each). V shed 4 bases and J shed 0 bases, with 10 bases lying between them. CDR1 and CDR2 (germline): MDHEN, SYDVKM. The CDR3 totals 15 residues. CDR3 bases: TGTGCCAGCAGTTCCCCCGGGACCTCCTACAATGAGCAGTTCTTC. The encoded protein is CASSSPGTSYNEQFF.

The V and J genes are TRBV28 and TRBJ2-7, with 7 bases identical to TRBD1. The CDR3 covers 14 residues. The ends lost 5 bases at V and 5 bases at J; junction bases unmatched: 9. Germline V CDR1 and CDR2: MDHEN, SYDVKM. The DNA for the CDR3 is TGTGCCAGCAGTCAAACAGGGGACCCCCACGAGCAGTACTTC. This codes for CASSQTGDPHEQYF.

The chain carries TRBV4-3 and TRBJ1-3; TRBD1 might be the D (5 bases). V shed 7 bases and J shed 4 bases, with 17 bases lying between them. Germline V lookup: CDR1 LGHNA, CDR2 YSLEER. CDR3 size: 15 residues. CDR3 sequence: CASTPVRGPGNTIYF. CDR3 coding DNA: TGCGCCAGCACTCCAGTAAGGGGTCCAGGAAACACCATATATTTT.

The chain uses TRBV11-2 and TRBJ2-7, with D possibly TRBD2 on 6 matching bases. CDR1 and CDR2 from the germline V gene are SGHAT and FQNNGV. Trimming cost V 5 bases and J 7 bases, with 18 bases left between them. The CDR3 covers 14 residues. CDR3 residues: CASSPIAADGEQYF. The DNA for the CDR3 is TGTGCCAGCAGCCCCATAGCGGCCGACGGTGAGCAGTACTTC.

The CDR3: CASSSRQGATNEKLFF. The CDR3 nucleotides read TGTGCCAGCAGCTCACGACAGGGGGCAACTAATGAAAAACTGTTTTTT. V usage is TRBV13 and J usage is TRBJ1-4, with TRBD1 identical over 9 bases. CDR1 PRHDT and CDR2 FYEKMQ come from the germline V gene (reference sequence). Losses at the gene ends were 4 bases for V and 0 bases for J; bases not matched to a gene: 3. The CDR3 has 16 residues. The whole variable domain, filled in from reference TRBV13 and TRBJ1-4, reads AAGVIQSPRHLIKEKRETATLKCYPIPRHDTVYWYQQGPGQDPQFLISFYEKMQSDKGSIPDRFSAQQFSDYHSELNMSSLELGDSALYFCASSSRQGATNEKLFFGSGTQLSVL.

The chain links TRBV7-9 to TRBJ2-2; no firm D call. Per the germline V gene, CDR1 is SEHNR and CDR2 is FQNEAQ (reference sequence). The CDR3 length is 12 residues. Trimming cost V 5 bases and J 6 bases, with 7 bases left between them. The CDR3 protein is CASSLVSGELFF. Here the CDR3 DNA reads TGTGCCAGCAGCCTCGTATCCGGGGAGCTGTTTTTT.

The rearrangement uses TRBV9 and TRBJ2-1; maybe TRBD2 (6 bases). The CDR3 is 15 amino acids. Trimming removed 0 bases at V and 7 bases at J, with 14 bases between. CDR1 is SGDLS and CDR2 is YYNGEE in the germline V gene. In nucleotides, the CDR3 is TGTGCCAGCAGCGTAGCGGGAGTGGTGGGAAATGAGCAGTTCTTC. This encodes CASSVAGVVGNEQFF.

The rearrangement uses TRBV4-3 and TRBJ2-5; TRBD2 matches at 9 bases. The V gene's germline CDR1 is LGHNA and CDR2 YSLEER. The CDR3 has 16 amino acids. J was trimmed by 4 bases and V by 4 bases; bases with no gene match: 10. The CDR3 region is CASSRRLAERRETQYF. The CDR3 nucleotides read TGCGCCAGCAGCCGGAGACTAGCGGAGCGGAGAGAGACCCAGTACTTC.

This chain links TRBV9 with TRBJ1-3; D possibly corresponds to TRBD1 (5 bases). CDR1 is SGDLS and CDR2 is YYNGEE in the germline V gene. CDR3 length: 15 residues. Trimming removed 1 base at V and 1 base at J, with 9 bases between. In DNA form, the CDR3 reads TGTGCCAGCAGCGTAAACCAGGGATCTGGAAACACCATATATTTT. Translating it yields CASSVNQGSGNTIYF.

The V call is TRBV19, the J call TRBJ2-7; tentatively, D is TRBD1 or TRBD2 (6 bases each). The CDR3 is made up of 13 amino acids. Trimming pared 3 bases from V and 7 bases from J, leaving 13 bases between. CDR1 and CDR2 from the germline V gene are LNHDA and SQIVND (reference sequence). As DNA, the CDR3 is TGTGCCAGTAGTATCACGGGGGCTGATGAGCAGTACTTC. The encoded protein is CASSITGADEQYF.

CDR3 protein: CASRKAGGLDTQYF. Written as DNA, the CDR3 is TGTGCCAGCAGGAAAGCGGGAGGGTTAGATACGCAGTATTTT. The chain has TRBV7-2 and TRBJ2-3; 10 bases line up with TRBD2. Looked up from germline, CDR1 is SGHTA and CDR2 is FQGNSA. The CDR3 totals 14 residues. V shed 6 bases and J 5 bases; nucleotides not matched to a gene: 5.

The chain is built from TRBV7-9 and TRBJ2-3, with D maybe TRBD2 (5 bases). The CDR3 runs to 14 residues. The ends were cut back, 0 bases at V and 6 bases at J, with 10 bases in the middle. Germline CDR1 and CDR2: SEHNR and FQNEAQ (reference sequence). The CDR3 bases are TGTGCCAGCAGCTTAGCGCCCTCGGGGGATACGCAGTATTTT. Amino acids: CASSLAPSGDTQYF.